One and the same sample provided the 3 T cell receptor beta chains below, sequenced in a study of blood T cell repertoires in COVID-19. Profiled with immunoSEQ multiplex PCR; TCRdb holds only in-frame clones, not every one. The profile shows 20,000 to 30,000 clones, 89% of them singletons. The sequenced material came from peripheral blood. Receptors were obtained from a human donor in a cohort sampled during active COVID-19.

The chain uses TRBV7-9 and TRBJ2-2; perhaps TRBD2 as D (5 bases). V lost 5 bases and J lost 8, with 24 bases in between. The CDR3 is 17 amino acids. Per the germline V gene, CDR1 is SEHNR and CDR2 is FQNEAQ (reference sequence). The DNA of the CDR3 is TGTGCCAGCAGCAGTGTCTCTATAGCGATCGGGGAAGGGGAGCTGTTTTTT. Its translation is CASSSVSIAIGEGELFF.

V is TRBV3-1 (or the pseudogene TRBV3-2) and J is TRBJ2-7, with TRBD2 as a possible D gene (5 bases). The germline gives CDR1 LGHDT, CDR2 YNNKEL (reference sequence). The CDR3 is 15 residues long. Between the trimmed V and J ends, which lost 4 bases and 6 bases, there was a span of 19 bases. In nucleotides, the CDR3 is TGTGCCAGCAGCCTACGCCTGGCGGGCCATGGCGAGCAGTACTTC. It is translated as CASSLRLAGHGEQYF.

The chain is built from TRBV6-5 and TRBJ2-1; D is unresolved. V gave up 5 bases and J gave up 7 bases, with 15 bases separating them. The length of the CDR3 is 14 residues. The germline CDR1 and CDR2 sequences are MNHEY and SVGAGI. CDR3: CASSPLGVMNEQFF. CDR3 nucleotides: TGTGCCAGCAGTCCTCTAGGCGTCATGAATGAGCAGTTCTTC.